In this sample, the clone carrying this TCR beta chain turned up a few times. V lost 4 bases, J lost 15 bases, and 15 bases stayed unmatched. CDR3 length equals 15 residues. Germline assignment: CDR1 SGHTA and CDR2 FQGTGA. The sample is drawn from a study of blood T cell repertoires in COVID-19. Study summary: T cells, B-cell-depleted T cells, or PBMCs provided the cDNA or gDNA that served as material.

Repertoires were generated with immunoSEQ multiplex PCR, while TCRdb's copy carries only in-frame clones and drops some. Of about 120,000 clones in the sample, less than 75% were seen once. Input material: peripheral blood. The V call is TRBV7-3, the J call TRBJ2-1, with 10 bases that match TRBD2. The receptor was derived from a human donor with acute or convalescent COVID-19. The donor label of this sample is uncertain. The CDR3 loop reads CASSYIRLAGEGRFF. In DNA form, the CDR3 reads TGTGCCAGCAGCTACATTCGGCTAGCGGGGGAGGGTCGGTTCTTC.